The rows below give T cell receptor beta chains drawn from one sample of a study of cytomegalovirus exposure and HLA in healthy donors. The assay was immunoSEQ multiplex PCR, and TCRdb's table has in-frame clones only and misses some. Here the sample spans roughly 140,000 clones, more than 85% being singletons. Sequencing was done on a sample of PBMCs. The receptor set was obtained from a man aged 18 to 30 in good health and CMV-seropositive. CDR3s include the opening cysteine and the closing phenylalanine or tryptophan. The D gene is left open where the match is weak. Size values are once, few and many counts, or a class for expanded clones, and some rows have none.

DNA: TGTGCCAGCGCCCCGAGGCGGTCAGGGAACGCCTTTACATACGAGCAGTACTTC; CDR3: CASAPRRSGNAFTYEQYF; size: .; V: TRBV27; D: .; J: TRBJ2-7
DNA: TGTGCCAGCAGCACTAGCGGCTACGAGCAGTACTTC; CDR3: CASSTSGYEQYF; size: .; V: TRBV6-1; D: TRBD2; J: TRBJ2-7
DNA: TGTGCCAGCAGCCAAAAGAACAGGGGACGAAGCACAGATACGCAGTATTTT; CDR3: CASSQKNRGRSTDTQYF; size: .; V: TRBV7-8; D: TRBD1; J: TRBJ2-3
DNA: TGTGCCAGCAGTTTAGGGCTCCATGAGCAGTTCTTC; CDR3: CASSLGLHEQFF; size: .; V: TRBV27; D: .; J: TRBJ2-1
DNA: TGTGCCAGCAGCCGACAGGGGGCAGGTGAGCAGTTCTTC; CDR3: CASSRQGAGEQFF; size: .; V: TRBV2; D: TRBD1; J: TRBJ2-1
DNA: TGTGCCAGCAGCGTAGGACAGGGCCAACAAGAGACCCAGTACTTC; CDR3: CASSVGQGQQETQYF; size: .; V: TRBV9; D: TRBD1; J: TRBJ2-5
DNA: TGTGCCAGCAGCCTACGATCCGGGACAGGGGGAAACACCATATATTTT; CDR3: CASSLRSGTGGNTIYF; size: .; V: TRBV9; D: TRBD1; J: TRBJ1-3
DNA: TGTGCCAGCAGTTACGGGGACAGCTATGGCTACACCTTC; CDR3: CASSYGDSYGYTF; size: .; V: TRBV6-6; D: TRBD1; J: TRBJ1-2
DNA: TGTGCCATCAGCGAGATGGGGGGGCGGGCGCAGCCCCAGCATTTT; CDR3: CAISEMGGRAQPQHF; size: .; V: TRBV10-3; D: .; J: TRBJ1-5
DNA: TGTGCCAGCAGCCGCGGGTCCTACGAGCAGTACTTC; CDR3: CASSRGSYEQYF; size: .; V: TRBV6-1; D: .; J: TRBJ2-7
DNA: TGTGCCAGCAGCTACCGCCGGGACAGGGGATACGAGCAGTACTTC; CDR3: CASSYRRDRGYEQYF; size: .; V: TRBV11-2; D: TRBD1; J: TRBJ2-7
DNA: TGTGCCAGCAGCCCGGGACTAGCGGGAGTAGGAGGCAGGGAGACCCAGTACTTC; CDR3: CASSPGLAGVGGRETQYF; size: .; V: TRBV2; D: TRBD2; J: TRBJ2-5
DNA: TGTGCCAGCAGCGGACTACCCCCCCGAGGCTACACCTTC; CDR3: CASSGLPPRGYTF; size: .; V: TRBV27; D: .; J: TRBJ1-2
DNA: TGTGCCAGCAGCCAAGAACAAAGACTAGCGGGAGTGGGAGAGACCCAGTACTTC; CDR3: CASSQEQRLAGVGETQYF; size: .; V: TRBV4-2; D: TRBD2; J: TRBJ2-5
DNA: TGCAGCGTGGATTCGGGACAGGGTTCTGGCGAGCAGTACTTC; CDR3: CSVDSGQGSGEQYF; size: once; V: TRBV29-1; D: TRBD1; J: TRBJ2-7
DNA: TGTGCCAGTCTTGGGAGGGCAGATACGCAGTATTTT; CDR3: CASLGRADTQYF; size: .; V: TRBV2; D: TRBD2; J: TRBJ2-3
DNA: TGTGCCAGCAGCCCTCTTAGCGGCCCCTTTCAAGAGACCCAGTACTTC; CDR3: CASSPLSGPFQETQYF; size: once; V: TRBV9; D: .; J: TRBJ2-5
DNA: TGTGCCAGCATGTTTGGACAGGAGGTCTATGGCTACACCTTC; CDR3: CASMFGQEVYGYTF; size: once; V: TRBV2; D: TRBD1; J: TRBJ1-2